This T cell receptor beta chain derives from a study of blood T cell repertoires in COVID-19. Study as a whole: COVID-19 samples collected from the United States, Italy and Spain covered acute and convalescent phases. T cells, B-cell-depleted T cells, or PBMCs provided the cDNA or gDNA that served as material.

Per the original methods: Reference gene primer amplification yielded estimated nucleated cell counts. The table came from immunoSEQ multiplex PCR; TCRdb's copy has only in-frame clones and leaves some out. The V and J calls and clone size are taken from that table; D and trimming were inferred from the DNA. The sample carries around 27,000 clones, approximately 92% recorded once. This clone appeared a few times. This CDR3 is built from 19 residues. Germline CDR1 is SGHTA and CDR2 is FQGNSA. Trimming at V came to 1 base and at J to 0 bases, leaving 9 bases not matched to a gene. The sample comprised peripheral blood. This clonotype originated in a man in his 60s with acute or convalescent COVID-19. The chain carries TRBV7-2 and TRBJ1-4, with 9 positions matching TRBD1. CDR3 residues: CASSLVPGQGRTTNEKLFF. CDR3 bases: TGTGCCAGCAGCTTAGTTCCGGGACAGGGCCGGACAACTAATGAAAAACTGTTTTTT.